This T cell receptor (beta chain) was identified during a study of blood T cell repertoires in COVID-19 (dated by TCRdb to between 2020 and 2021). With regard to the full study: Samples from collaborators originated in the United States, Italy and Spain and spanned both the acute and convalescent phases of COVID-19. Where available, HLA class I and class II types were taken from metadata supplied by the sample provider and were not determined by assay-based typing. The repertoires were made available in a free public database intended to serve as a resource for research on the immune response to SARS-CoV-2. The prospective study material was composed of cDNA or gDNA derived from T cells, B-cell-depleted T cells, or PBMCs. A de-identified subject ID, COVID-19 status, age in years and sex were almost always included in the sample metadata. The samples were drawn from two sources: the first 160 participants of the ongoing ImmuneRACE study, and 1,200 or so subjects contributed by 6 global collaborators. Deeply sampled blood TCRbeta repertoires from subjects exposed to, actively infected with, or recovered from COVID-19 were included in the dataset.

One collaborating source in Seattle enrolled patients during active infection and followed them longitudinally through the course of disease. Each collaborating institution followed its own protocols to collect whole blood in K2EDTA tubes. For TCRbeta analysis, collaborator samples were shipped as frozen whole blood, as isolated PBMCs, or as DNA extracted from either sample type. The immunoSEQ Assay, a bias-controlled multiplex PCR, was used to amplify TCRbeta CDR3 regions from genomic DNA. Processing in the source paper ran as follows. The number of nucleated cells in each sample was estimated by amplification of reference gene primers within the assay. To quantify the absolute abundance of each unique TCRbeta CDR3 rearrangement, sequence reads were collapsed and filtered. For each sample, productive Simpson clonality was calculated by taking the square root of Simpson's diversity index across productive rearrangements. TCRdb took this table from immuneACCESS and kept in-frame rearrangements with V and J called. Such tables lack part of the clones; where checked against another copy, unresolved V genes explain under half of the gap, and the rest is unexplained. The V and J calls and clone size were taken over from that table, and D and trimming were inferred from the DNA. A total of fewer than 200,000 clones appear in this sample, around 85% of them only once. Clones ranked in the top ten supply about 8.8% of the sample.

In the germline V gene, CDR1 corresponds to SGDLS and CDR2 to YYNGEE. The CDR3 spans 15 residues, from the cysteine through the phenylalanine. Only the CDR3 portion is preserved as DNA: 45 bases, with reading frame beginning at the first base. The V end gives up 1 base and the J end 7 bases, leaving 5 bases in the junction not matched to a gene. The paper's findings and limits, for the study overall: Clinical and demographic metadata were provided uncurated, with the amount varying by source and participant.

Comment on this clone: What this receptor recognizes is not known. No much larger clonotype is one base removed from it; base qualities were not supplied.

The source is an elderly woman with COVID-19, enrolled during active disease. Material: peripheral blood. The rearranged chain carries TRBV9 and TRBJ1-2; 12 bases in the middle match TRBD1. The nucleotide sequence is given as TGTGCCAGCAGCGTACCGGGACAGGGGGCGGGTGGCTACACCTTC. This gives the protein CASSVPGQGAGGYTF.